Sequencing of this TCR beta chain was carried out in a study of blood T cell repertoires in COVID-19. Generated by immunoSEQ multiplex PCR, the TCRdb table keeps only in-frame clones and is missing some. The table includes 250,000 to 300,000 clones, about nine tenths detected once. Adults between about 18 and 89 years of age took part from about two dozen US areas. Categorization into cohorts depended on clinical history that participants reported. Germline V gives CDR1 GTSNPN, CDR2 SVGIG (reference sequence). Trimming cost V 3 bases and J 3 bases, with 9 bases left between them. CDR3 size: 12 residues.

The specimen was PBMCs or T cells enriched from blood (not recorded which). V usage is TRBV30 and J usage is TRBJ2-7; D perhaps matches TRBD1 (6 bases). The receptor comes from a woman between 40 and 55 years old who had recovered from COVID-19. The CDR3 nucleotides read TGTGCCTGGAGCTCAGGGGTCTACGAGCAGTACTTC. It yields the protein CAWSSGVYEQYF.